Below are 13 T cell receptor beta chains sequenced from a single sample in a study of human T cells and chemical hapten exposure (dated by TCRdb to the early 2020s). The method behind the library was RACE. Sequencing used a NextSeq 500. Clones were called with MiXCR by TCRdb after fastp trimmed the public reads at Q25, and only in-frame beta chains were retained. Rows with one shared CDR3 protein collapse into an entry with the most common genes and DNA. This sample lists over 75,000 distinct CDR3 sequences; 11% were detected once. About 0.95% of the sample belongs to the ten largest clones. The time point label for this specimen denotes: patch test 3, about 24 weeks after DPC sensitization. Reading the label with the study, this specimen's treatment or condition is: therapeutic diphenylcyclopropenone sensitization with weekly scalp DPC. The sample here was whole blood, taken in connection with sensitization to the hapten diphenylcyclopropenone (DPC). These TCRs come from a woman in her 30s with alopecia areata. Some clones in this sample may be carry-over from other donors' samples.

This clonotype was found many times. The chain combines TRBV29-1 with TRBJ2-2, with a tentative D call TRBD2 (6 bases). Trimming took off 3 bases at V and 2 bases at J, with 10 bases between the two ends. Per the germline V gene, CDR1 is SQVTM and CDR2 is ANQGSEA. The CDR3 is 14 amino acids. Here the CDR3 reads CSVDRELNTGELFF. CDR3 sequence (DNA): TGCAGCGTTGACCGGGAGTTAAACACCGGGGAGCTGTTTTTT.

This clonotype has just a few counts. The gene calls are TRBV6-2 or TRBV6-3 and TRBJ2-7; no definite D call. V lost 2 bases, J lost 0 bases, and 14 bases lay in between. Germline V CDR1 and CDR2: MNHEY, SVGEGT. CDR3 length: 16 amino acids. The CDR3 sequence is CASSYVAASSSYEQYF. Here the CDR3 DNA reads TGTGCCAGCAGTTACGTGGCAGCCAGTTCCTCCTACGAGCAGTACTTC.

In this sample, this clonotype turned up many times. This sequence joins TRBV28 and TRBJ1-5; tentative D call: TRBD1 (6 bases). Germline CDR1 and CDR2: MDHEN and SYDVKM. The CDR3 contains 11 residues. Trimming took 8 bases from V and 7 from J, leaving 9 bases between them. CDR3 bases: TGTGCCAGCTCACAGGGCCAGCCCCAGCATTTT. Protein sequence: CASSQGQPQHF.

This clonotype was observed a few times. V usage is TRBV20-1 and J usage is TRBJ1-6, with 10 positions matching TRBD1. The CDR3 spans 13 residues. Trimming cost V 6 bases and J 10 bases; bases outside gene matches: 6. The germline V gene encodes CDR1 DFQATT and CDR2 SNEGSKA (reference sequence). In DNA, the CDR3 is TGCAGTGCCCAGGACAGGGGGAAGTCACCCCTCCACTTT. Its translation is CSAQDRGKSPLHF.

Comments on this clonotype: A read error may explain this, as a much larger clone is one base away. This rearrangement joins TRBV6-2 or TRBV6-3 to TRBJ2-2; D is possibly TRBD1 or TRBD2 (6 bases each). The CDR3 is 13 residues long. CDR1 and CDR2 from the germline V gene are MNHEY and SVGEGT. In DNA form, the CDR3 reads TGTGCCAGCAGTTACTCGGAGGAGGGGGAGGTGTTTTTT. As protein: CASSYSEEGEVFF.

The V call is TRBV15, the J call TRBJ1-5; 7 nucleotides line up with TRBD1. V was pared by 4 bases and J by 4 bases, with 4 bases of the junction left unmatched. CDR3 length equals 14 residues. Germline V gene data show CDR1 as LNHNV and CDR2 as YYDKDF (reference sequence). The CDR3 DNA reads as TGTGCCACCAGCAACCAGGGGGGAAATCAGCCCCAGCATTTT. Its translation: CATSNQGGNQPQHF.

This clonotype was detected many times. The chain joins TRBV5-5 to TRBJ1-4; unclear D gene. This CDR3 region has 15 residues. V gave up 6 bases and J gave up 8 bases, with 20 bases separating them. Germline V gives CDR1 SGHKS, CDR2 YYEKEE (reference sequence). This chain's CDR3 is CASTHVGTLGEKLFF. The CDR3 nucleotides are TGTGCCAGCACCCATGTCGGAACCCTTGGGGAAAAACTGTTTTTT. Together with reference TRBV5-5 and TRBJ1-4, the CDR3 gives the full variable domain: DAGVTQSPTHLIKTRGQQVTLRCSPISGHKSVSWYQQVLGQGPQFIFQYYEKEERGRGNFPDRFSARQFPNYSSELNVNALLLGDSALYLCASTHVGTLGEKLFFGSGTQLSVL.

In its sample, this clonotype was seen many times. V usage is TRBV28 and J usage is TRBJ1-1; no clear D gene. This CDR3 contains 11 residues. The V and J ends lost 7 bases and 9 bases respectively, with 12 bases between them. Germline-derived CDR1 and CDR2 are MDHEN and SYDVKM. DNA for the CDR3: TGTGCCAGCATTCACCGGGAGAAAGCTTTCTTT. Its protein product is CASIHREKAFF.

There are many counts of this clonotype. The V gene is TRBV20-1, the J gene TRBJ1-5, with TRBD1 matching over 7 bases. V shed 3 bases and J 6 bases; nucleotides not matched to a gene: 5. Germline V gives CDR1 DFQATT, CDR2 SNEGSKA (reference sequence). The CDR3 extends over 13 amino acids. CDR3 bases: TGCAGTGCTAGCCTAACAGGGGTTCAGCCCCAGCATTTT. Translating it yields CSASLTGVQPQHF.

The chain joins TRBV4-1 to TRBJ1-2; no firm D call. V shed 1 base and J shed 6 bases, with 12 bases lying between them. Per the germline V gene, CDR1 is MGHRA and CDR2 is YSYEKL. CDR3 length equals 14 residues. For the CDR3, the DNA is TGCGCCAGCAGCCAAGCTGTAGGGTTTGATGGCTACACCTTC. It is translated as CASSQAVGFDGYTF.

This clonotype was found a few times. The chain recombines TRBV27 with TRBJ2-2; D gene ambiguous. Deletions cut 6 bases from V and 7 bases from J, with 12 bases between. The length of the CDR3 is 13 residues. CDR1 and CDR2 from the germline V gene are MNHEY and SMNVEV (reference sequence). This CDR3 reads CASRVHTVGELFF. The CDR3 DNA is TGTGCCAGCAGGGTACACACGGTCGGGGAGCTGTTTTTT.

The CDR3 here is CASRAGETQYF. CDR3 nucleotide sequence: TGCGCCAGCCGGGCAGGAGAGACCCAGTACTTC. V and J are TRBV5-1 and TRBJ2-5; D gene unclear. Germline V gene sequence: CDR1 SGHRS, CDR2 YFSETQ. The CDR3 spans 11 residues. The V gene lost 7 bases and the J gene lost 4 bases, with 8 bases spanning the gap.

This clonotype was recorded at least ten times. This chain links TRBV12-3 or TRBV12-4 with TRBJ1-5, with unresolved D. This CDR3 spans 11 amino acids. Trimming took 6 bases from V and 6 from J, leaving 6 bases between them. The CDR3: CASSRGQPQHF. The DNA of the CDR3 is TGTGCCAGCAGCCGAGGTCAGCCCCAGCATTTT.